This TCR beta chain comes out of a study of blood T cell repertoires in COVID-19. V lost 3 bases to trimming and J lost 7 bases; unmatched junction nucleotides: 2. The germline V gene encodes CDR1 MNHEY and CDR2 SMNVEV (reference sequence). This CDR3 has 14 residues. Those enrolled, adults aged 18 to 89 years, came from about two dozen US areas. Participant-reported clinical history was the basis for cohort assignment. For recovered donors of Cohort 3, there were two negative PCRs, clearance, or symptom resolution. In the authors' methods: Reference gene primer amplification gave estimated nucleated cell counts. The protocol was immunoSEQ multiplex PCR, while the TCRdb copy is restricted to in-frame clones and leaves out a portion. The V and J calls and clone size were taken over from that table, and D and trimming were inferred from the DNA. The sample includes a few hundred thousand clones, around 86% of them seen just once.

V usage is TRBV27 and J usage is TRBJ1-6; the match to TRBD1 covers 8 bases. The sample consisted of PBMCs or T cells enriched from blood (not recorded which). This clonotype was sampled from a woman aged 45-65 years who had recovered from COVID-19. The CDR3 region is CASSFWTGNSPLHF. In DNA form, the CDR3 reads TGTGCCAGCAGTTTTTGGACAGGGAATTCACCCCTCCACTTT.